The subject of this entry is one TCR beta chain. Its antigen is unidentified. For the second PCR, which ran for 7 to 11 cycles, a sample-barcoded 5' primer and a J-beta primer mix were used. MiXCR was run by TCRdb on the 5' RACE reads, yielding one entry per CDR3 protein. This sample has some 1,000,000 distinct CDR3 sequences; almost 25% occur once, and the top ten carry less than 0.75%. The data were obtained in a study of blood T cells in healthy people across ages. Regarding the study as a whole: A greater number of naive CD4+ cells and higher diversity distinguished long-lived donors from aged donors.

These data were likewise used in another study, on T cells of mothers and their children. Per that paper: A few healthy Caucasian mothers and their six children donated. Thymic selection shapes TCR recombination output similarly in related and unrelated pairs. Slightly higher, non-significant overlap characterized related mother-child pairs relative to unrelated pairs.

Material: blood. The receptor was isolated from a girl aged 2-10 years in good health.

CDR3 residues: CASSLRVDSYEQYF. CDR3 sequence (DNA): TGTGCCAGCAGTCTCCGCGTGGACTCCTACGAGCAGTACTTC. The rearrangement links TRBV28 to TRBJ2-7, with D hard to call. Trimming removed 5 bases from V and 0 bases from J, with 11 bases in between. Germline CDR1 is MDHEN and CDR2 is SYDVKM. The CDR3 extends over 14 amino acids.